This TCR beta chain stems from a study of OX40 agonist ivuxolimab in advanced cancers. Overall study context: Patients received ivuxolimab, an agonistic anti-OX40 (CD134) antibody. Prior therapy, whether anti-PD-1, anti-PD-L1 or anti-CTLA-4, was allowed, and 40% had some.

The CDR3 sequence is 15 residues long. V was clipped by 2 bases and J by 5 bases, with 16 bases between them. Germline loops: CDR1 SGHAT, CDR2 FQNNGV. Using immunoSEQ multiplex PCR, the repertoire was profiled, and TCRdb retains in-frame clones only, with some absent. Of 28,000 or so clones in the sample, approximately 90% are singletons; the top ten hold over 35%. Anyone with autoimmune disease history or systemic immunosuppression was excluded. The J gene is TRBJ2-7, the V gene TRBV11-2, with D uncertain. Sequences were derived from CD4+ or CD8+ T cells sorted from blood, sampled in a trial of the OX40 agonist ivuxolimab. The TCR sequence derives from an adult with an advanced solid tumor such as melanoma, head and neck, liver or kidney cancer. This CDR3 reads CASSLMPALGNEQYF. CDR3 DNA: TGTGCCAGCAGCTTAATGCCCGCACTCGGAAACGAGCAGTACTTC.